Shown below are 30 T cell receptor beta chains from a single sample sequenced in a study of vaccination and CD4 T cells after COVID-19. Which antigens these TCRs recognize remains unknown. Cultured CD4+ T-cell DNA underwent Oncomine TCR Beta short-read sequencing. TCRdb used MiXCR to reprocess the PCR reads, holding one entry per CDR3 protein. This sample yields approximately 18,000 distinct CDR3 sequences, of which over 60% are seen a single time; 15% to 20% belongs to the top ten. Treatment: roughly ten-day PBMC culture with coronavirus spike peptide pools or control peptides (ViraFEST assay). Here the sequenced sample was CD4+ T cells from blood, cultured in vitro, taken after SARS-CoV-2 vaccination. Source of these receptors: a human donor who received a COVID-19 vaccine.

This rearrangement joins TRBV7-9 to TRBJ1-2, with no clear D. Trimming removed 0 bases at V and 0 bases at J, with 17 bases between. This CDR3 has 18 residues. Per the germline V gene, CDR1 is SEHNR and CDR2 is FQNEAQ (reference sequence). The CDR3 reads CASSLAPRRDTANYGYTF. For the CDR3, the DNA is TGTGCCAGCAGCTTAGCCCCGAGGAGGGATACGGCTAACTATGGCTACACCTTC.

The gene calls are TRBV7-2 and TRBJ1-4, with D perhaps TRBD1 (6 bases). V was shortened by 2 bases and J by 6 bases, with 13 bases between the two germline ends. There are 15 residues in the CDR3. Germline CDR1 SGHTA, CDR2 FQGNSA. CDR3 region: CASSLQGSGDEKLFF. CDR3 sequence (DNA): TGTGCCAGCAGCTTACAGGGGTCAGGGGATGAAAAACTGTTTTTT.

The V call is TRBV12-5, the J call TRBJ2-6; 8 bases align to TRBD1. CDR3 length equals 18 residues. The V and J ends lost 2 bases and 0 bases, in that order; junction bases with no gene match: 6. Per germline, CDR1 LGHNT and CDR2 FRNRAP. The CDR3 region is CASGLPVTGVSGANVLTF. Written as DNA, the CDR3 is TGTGCTAGTGGTTTGCCCGTGACAGGGGTCTCTGGGGCCAACGTCCTGACTTTC.

The chain is built from TRBV21-1 and TRBJ1-4; TRBD1 reflects the table's D call only, with no check against the DNA. TRBV21-1 is recorded as a pseudogene. This CDR3 is built from 16 residues. The CDR3 protein is CASSKRLDRGCEKLFF. The CDR3 DNA is TGTGCCAGCAGCAAAAGGTTAGACAGGGGGTGTGAAAAACTGTTTTTT.

The rearrangement links TRBV6-1 to TRBJ1-5, with D hard to call. The V gene lost 2 bases and the J gene lost 4 bases, with 9 bases spanning the gap. The germline gives CDR1 MNHNS, CDR2 SASEGT. This CDR3 has 14 amino acids. The CDR3 is CASSENWQNQPQHF. The CDR3 region has the DNA TGTGCCAGCAGTGAAAATTGGCAGAATCAGCCCCAGCATTTT.

The chain carries TRBV2 and TRBJ2-1; D gene unclear. CDR1 and CDR2 from the germline V gene are SNHLY and FYNNEI. The CDR3 extends over 12 amino acids. Trimming shortened V by 7 bases and J by 6 bases, and 10 bases separated the two germline ends. The CDR3 sequence is CASNRDPNEQFF. CDR3 DNA: TGTGCCAGCAATAGGGATCCCAATGAGCAGTTCTTC. The whole variable domain, filled in from reference TRBV2 and TRBJ2-1, reads EPEVTQTPSHQVTQMGQEVILRCVPISNHLYFYWYRQILGQKVEFLVSFYNNEISEKSEIFDDQFSVERPDGSNFTLKIRSTKLEDSAMYFCASNRDPNEQFFGPGTRLTVL.

This CDR3 reads CASRPNWGGETQYF. CDR3 sequence (DNA): TGTGCCAGCAGGCCTAACTGGGGGGGAGAGACCCAGTACTTC. The V call is TRBV2, the J call TRBJ2-5, with TRBD2 matching 7 bases. This CDR3 contains 14 residues. Germline-derived CDR1 and CDR2 are SNHLY and FYNNEI. With V trimmed by 6 bases and J by 4 bases, 8 bases remained unmatched. Full variable domain (missing parts from reference TRBV2 and TRBJ2-5): EPEVTQTPSHQVTQMGQEVILRCVPISNHLYFYWYRQILGQKVEFLVSFYNNEISEKSEIFDDQFSVERPDGSNFTLKIRSTKLEDSAMYFCASRPNWGGETQYFGPGTRLLVL.

This clonotype was seen only once. This CDR3 is CAWSVGRAADTQYF. CDR3 DNA: TGTGCCTGGAGTGTGGGAAGAGCGGCAGATACGCAGTATTTT. The chain recombines TRBV30 with TRBJ2-3; D possibly corresponds to TRBD2 (5 bases). The V end lost 0 bases, the J end lost 4 bases, and 11 bases lay between the germline ends. Germline V gene sequence: CDR1 GTSNPN, CDR2 SVGIG (reference sequence). This CDR3 is 14 amino acids long.

The V call is TRBV29-1, the J call TRBJ1-1; D might be TRBD1 (5 bases). CDR3 length equals 12 residues. Looked up from germline, CDR1 is SQVTM and CDR2 is ANQGSEA. V was cut by 3 bases and J by 11 bases, with 16 bases left in between. CDR3 sequence reads: CSVDNRSGQAFF. Written as DNA, the CDR3 is TGCAGCGTTGACAACAGATCGGGGCAGGCTTTCTTT.

This rearrangement joins TRBV30 to TRBJ1-5, with D possibly being TRBD1 (5 bases). This CDR3 contains 13 residues. The germline V gene encodes CDR1 GTSNPN and CDR2 SVGIG (reference sequence). V lost 1 base to trimming and J lost 10 bases, with 14 bases between them. The DNA for the CDR3 is TGTGCCTGGAGTGAAATAGGGGCGGTTCCCCAGCATTTT. Encoded protein: CAWSEIGAVPQHF.

The gene calls are TRBV24-1 and TRBJ1-3; no clear D gene. CDR3 length: 15 residues. V was cut by 7 bases and J by 5 bases, with 17 bases left in between. CDR1 is KGHDR, CDR2 SFDVKD, per germline. CDR3 sequence: CATSDGSDVRNTIYF. Written as DNA, the CDR3 is TGTGCCACCAGCGATGGAAGCGACGTCCGAAACACCATATATTTT.

The gene calls are TRBV6-1 and TRBJ1-2; a possible D gene is TRBD1 (5 bases). The CDR3 runs to 15 residues. The V and J ends lost 5 bases and 0 bases respectively, with 13 bases between them. CDR1 and CDR2 from the germline V gene are MNHNS and SASEGT. The CDR3 region has the DNA TGTGCCAGCAGTCCCCTCGGGACGGCTAACTATGGCTACACCTTC. Residues: CASSPLGTANYGYTF.

This clonotype has a handful of counts. In DNA, the CDR3 is TGCAGTGCTAGGAGGGCAGGGGGGAAGGAAAAACTGTTTTTT. Amino acids: CSARRAGGKEKLFF. The chain employs TRBV20-1 and TRBJ1-4; 7 bases are a match to TRBD1. CDR3 length: 14 residues. Germline CDR1 reads DFQATT; CDR2 reads SNEGSKA (reference sequence). J gave up 8 bases and V 3 bases, and 9 bases lay outside the gene matches.

The V and J genes are TRBV2 and TRBJ1-4; D possibly corresponds to TRBD1 (5 bases). The CDR3 is 16 amino acids. CDR1 is SNHLY and CDR2 is FYNNEI in the germline V gene. V gave up 8 bases and J gave up 1 base, with 17 bases separating them. In nucleotides, the CDR3 is TGTGCCAGCTTAAGGGACCGGCGATTAACTAATGAAAAACTGTTTTTT. This gives the protein CASLRDRRLTNEKLFF.

This chain joins TRBV7-2 and TRBJ1-2, with a weak D call TRBD1 (5 bases). V was pared by 6 bases and J by 4 bases, with 18 bases between. CDR1 and CDR2 from the germline V gene are SGHTA and FQGNSA. CDR3 length: 15 amino acids. DNA of the CDR3: TGTGCCAGCAGTCCTGGGGGGGGGATCGGCTATGGCTACACCTTC. Its protein product is CASSPGGGIGYGYTF.

This chain joins TRBV6-1 and TRBJ1-1; D unclear. The CDR3 totals 16 residues. CDR1 is MNHNS, CDR2 SASEGT, per germline. Trimming left V 5 bases short and J 0 bases short, with 16 bases between. The CDR3 loop is CASSPRPGKVNTEAFF. CDR3 nucleotide sequence: TGTGCCAGCAGTCCCCGTCCCGGGAAGGTGAACACTGAAGCTTTCTTT.

The chain carries TRBV6-5 and TRBJ2-5; TRBD2 is a possible D gene (6 bases). CDR3 length equals 15 residues. Trimming took 2 bases from V and 5 from J, leaving 15 bases between them. CDR1 and CDR2 (germline): MNHEY, SVGAGI. The CDR3 DNA sequence: TGTGCCAGCAGTTACCGGGGGATGACGGTGGAGACCCAGTACTTC. The encoded protein is CASSYRGMTVETQYF.

V and J are TRBV10-3 and TRBJ1-2; perhaps TRBD1 as D (5 bases). Per germline, CDR1 ENHRY and CDR2 SYGVKD. V was shortened by 4 bases and J by 5 bases, with 20 bases between the two germline ends. The CDR3 spans 16 residues. The CDR3 loop reads CAISVSREPSEYGYTF. In DNA form, the CDR3 reads TGTGCCATCAGTGTGTCCAGGGAGCCGTCAGAATATGGCTACACCTTC.

The CDR3 sequence is CASSPLGTGDSPLHF. In nucleotides, the CDR3 is TGTGCCAGCAGTCCCCTCGGGACGGGGGATTCACCCCTCCACTTT. V is TRBV2 and J is TRBJ1-6; possibly TRBD1 for D (5 bases). V was pared by 5 bases and J by 8 bases, with 16 bases between. The CDR3 consists of 15 residues. Germline lookup yields CDR1 SNHLY and CDR2 FYNNEI.

V gene TRBV4-2 combines with J gene TRBJ1-1; D call uncertain. The CDR3 is 14 residues long. Germline V gene lookup returns CDR1 LGHNA and CDR2 YNFKEQ. V was trimmed by 4 bases and J by 1 base, leaving 10 bases between them. DNA for the CDR3: TGTGCCAGCAGCCGAGAGGGTGGGAACACTGAAGCTTTCTTT. It is translated as CASSREGGNTEAFF.

The V gene is TRBV20-1, the J gene TRBJ1-5, with 7 bases identical to TRBD1. The V gene end was trimmed by 5 bases and the J gene end by 6 bases; junction bases not matched to a gene: 4. Germline assignment: CDR1 DFQATT and CDR2 SNEGSKA (reference sequence). The length of the CDR3 is 12 residues. For the CDR3, the DNA is TGCAGTGCTGAACAGGGGACTCAGCCCCAGCATTTT. The encoded protein is CSAEQGTQPQHF.

The chain links TRBV24-1 to TRBJ2-7; 8 nucleotides align to TRBD1. With V trimmed by 3 bases and J by 2 bases, 5 bases remained unmatched. Germline V CDR1 and CDR2: KGHDR, SFDVKD. The CDR3 spans 15 residues. The CDR3 loop is CATSDPGQDAYEQYF. Written as DNA, the CDR3 is TGTGCCACCAGTGATCCGGGACAGGACGCCTACGAGCAGTACTTC.

The CDR3 is CATSREWSGANVLTF. The CDR3 DNA follows: TGTGCCACCAGCCGCGAGTGGTCTGGGGCCAACGTCCTGACTTTC. The genes are TRBV15 and TRBJ2-6; D gene uncertain. From germline, CDR1 is LNHNV and CDR2 YYDKDF (reference sequence). Trimming stripped 5 bases from V and 1 base from J, with 9 bases between. This CDR3 comprises 15 residues. The full variable domain, in which reference TRBV15 and TRBJ2-6 provide the parts outside the CDR3, is DAMVIQNPRYQVTQFGKPVTLSCSQTLNHNVMYWYQQKSSQAPKLLFHYYDKDFNNEADTPDNFQSRRPNTSFCFLDIRSPGLGDTAMYLCATSREWSGANVLTFGAGSRLTVL.

The chain is built from TRBV25-1 and TRBJ1-5, with D perhaps TRBD1 (5 bases). The germline V gene has CDR1 MGHDK and CDR2 SYGVNS. There are 14 residues in the CDR3. Trimming took 7 bases from V and 1 from J, leaving 11 bases between them. CDR3 sequence: CASTWGGSNQPQHF. For the CDR3, the DNA is TGTGCCAGCACCTGGGGGGGGAGCAATCAGCCCCAGCATTTT.

The rearrangement links TRBV30 to TRBJ2-3; D remains ambiguous. Germline V gene lookup returns CDR1 GTSNPN and CDR2 SVGIG (reference sequence). The V gene lost 2 bases and the J gene lost 2 bases, with 8 bases spanning the gap. CDR3 length: 13 amino acids. The CDR3 nucleotides are TGTGCCTGGAGTCCGGGTAACACAGATACGCAGTATTTT. Amino acid sequence: CAWSPGNTDTQYF.

This clonotype was observed once. The chain links TRBV24-1 to TRBJ1-1; D may be TRBD1 (5 bases). Trimming took off 4 bases at V and 3 bases at J, with 17 bases between the two ends. This CDR3 is built from 16 residues. CDR1 and CDR2 from the germline V gene are KGHDR and SFDVKD. CDR3: CATSESSSGGDTEAFF. CDR3 sequence (DNA): TGTGCCACCAGTGAGTCCTCCAGTGGGGGGGACACTGAAGCTTTCTTT.

The rearrangement links TRBV20-1 to TRBJ1-2, with D possibly TRBD1 on 5 matching bases. Germline-derived CDR1 and CDR2 are DFQATT and SNEGSKA (reference sequence). The CDR3 length is 13 residues. V lost 3 bases and J 4 bases, leaving 12 bases between the germline ends. Here the CDR3 reads CSASVGDSYGYTF. DNA for the CDR3: TGCAGTGCTAGCGTGGGAGACAGCTATGGCTACACCTTC.

The chain employs TRBV25-1 and TRBJ1-5; weak D call: TRBD1 (5 bases). Germline CDR1 and CDR2: MGHDK and SYGVNS. V was clipped by 3 bases and J by 3 bases, with 15 bases between them. The CDR3 spans 16 residues. CDR3 sequence: CASSESGGWDNQPQHF. The CDR3 region has the DNA TGTGCCAGCAGTGAGTCGGGGGGTTGGGACAATCAGCCCCAGCATTTT.

The rearrangement uses TRBV7-2 and TRBJ2-1; 7 positions match TRBD2. The CDR3 contains 16 residues. Trimming cost V 2 bases and J 0 bases; bases outside gene matches: 4. Germline V lookup: CDR1 SGHTA, CDR2 FQGNSA. The CDR3, as DNA: TGTGCCAGCAGCTTAAAGCGGGGACTCTCCTACAATGAGCAGTTCTTC. It encodes CASSLKRGLSYNEQFF.

This sequence joins TRBV2 and TRBJ1-1; D unclear. CDR3 length: 13 residues. Germline V gene sequence: CDR1 SNHLY, CDR2 FYNNEI. The germline V and J ends were trimmed by 8 bases and 5 bases, with 15 bases remaining between them. CDR3 nucleotides: TGTGCCAGCCTCCGGGCTGGGAATACTGAAGCTTTCTTT. It specifies CASLRAGNTEAFF.